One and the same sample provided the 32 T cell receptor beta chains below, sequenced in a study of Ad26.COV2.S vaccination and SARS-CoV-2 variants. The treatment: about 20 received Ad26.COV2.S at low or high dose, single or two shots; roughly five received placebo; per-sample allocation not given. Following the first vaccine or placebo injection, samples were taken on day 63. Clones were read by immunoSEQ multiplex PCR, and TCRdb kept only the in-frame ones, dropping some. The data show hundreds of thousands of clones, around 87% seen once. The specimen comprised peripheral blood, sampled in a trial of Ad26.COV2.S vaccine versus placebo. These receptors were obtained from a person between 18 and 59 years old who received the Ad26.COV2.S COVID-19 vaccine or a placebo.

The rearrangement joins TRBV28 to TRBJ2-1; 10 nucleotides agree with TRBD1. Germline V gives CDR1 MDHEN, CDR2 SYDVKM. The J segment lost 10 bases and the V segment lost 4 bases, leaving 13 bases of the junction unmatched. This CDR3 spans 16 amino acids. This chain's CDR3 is CASSSPKDRGSREQFF. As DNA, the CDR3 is TGTGCCAGCAGTTCTCCCAAGGACAGGGGGTCACGCGAGCAGTTCTTC.

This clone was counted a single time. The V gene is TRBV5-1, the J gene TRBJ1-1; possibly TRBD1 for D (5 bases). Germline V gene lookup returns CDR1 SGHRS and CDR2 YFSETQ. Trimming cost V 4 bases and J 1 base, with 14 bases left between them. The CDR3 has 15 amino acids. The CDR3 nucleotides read TGCGCCAGCAGCGGGGGTCGGAGCCGGAACACTGAAGCTTTCTTT. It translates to CASSGGRSRNTEAFF.

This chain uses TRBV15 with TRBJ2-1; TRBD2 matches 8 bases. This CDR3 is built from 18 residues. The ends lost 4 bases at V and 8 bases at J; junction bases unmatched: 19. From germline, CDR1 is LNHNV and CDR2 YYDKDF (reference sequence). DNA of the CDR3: TGTGCCACCAGCACACCCCCAGAGACTAGCGTTCGAGATGATGAGCAGTTCTTC. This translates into CATSTPPETSVRDDEQFF.

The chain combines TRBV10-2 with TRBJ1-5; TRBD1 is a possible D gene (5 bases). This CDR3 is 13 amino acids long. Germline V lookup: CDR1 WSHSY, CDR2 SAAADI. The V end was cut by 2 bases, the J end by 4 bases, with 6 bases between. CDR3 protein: CASSEGANQPQHF. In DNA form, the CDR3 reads TGCGCCAGCAGTGAGGGGGCGAATCAGCCCCAGCATTTT.

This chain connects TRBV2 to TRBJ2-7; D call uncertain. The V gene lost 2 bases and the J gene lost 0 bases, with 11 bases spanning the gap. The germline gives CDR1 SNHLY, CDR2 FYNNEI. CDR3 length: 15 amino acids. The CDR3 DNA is TGTGCCAGCAGTGAAACAGATTGGAGCTCCTACGAGCAGTACTTC. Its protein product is CASSETDWSSYEQYF. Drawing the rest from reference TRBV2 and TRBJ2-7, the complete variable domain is EPEVTQTPSHQVTQMGQEVILRCVPISNHLYFYWYRQILGQKVEFLVSFYNNEISEKSEIFDDQFSVERPDGSNFTLKIRSTKLEDSAMYFCASSETDWSSYEQYFGPGTRLTVT.

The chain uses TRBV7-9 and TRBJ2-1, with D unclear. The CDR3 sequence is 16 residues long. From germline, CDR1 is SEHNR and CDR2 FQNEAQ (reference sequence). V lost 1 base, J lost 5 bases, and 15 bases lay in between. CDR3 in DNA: TGTGCCAGCAGCTTAGGGCTTATCAGCACCCACAATGAGCAGTTCTTC. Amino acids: CASSLGLISTHNEQFF. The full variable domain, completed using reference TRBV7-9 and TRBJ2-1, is DTGVSQNPRHKITKRGQNVTFRCDPISEHNRLYWYRQTLGQGPEFLTYFQNEAQLEKSRLLSDRFSAERPKGSFSTLEIQRTEQGDSAMYLCASSLGLISTHNEQFFGPGTRLTVL.

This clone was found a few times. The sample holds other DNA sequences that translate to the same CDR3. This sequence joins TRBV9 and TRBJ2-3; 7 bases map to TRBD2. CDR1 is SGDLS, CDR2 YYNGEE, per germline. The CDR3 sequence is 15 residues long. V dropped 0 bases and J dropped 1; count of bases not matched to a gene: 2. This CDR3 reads CASSVGAGGTDTQYF. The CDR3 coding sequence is TGTGCCAGCAGCGTAGGGGCGGGAGGCACAGATACGCAGTATTTT.

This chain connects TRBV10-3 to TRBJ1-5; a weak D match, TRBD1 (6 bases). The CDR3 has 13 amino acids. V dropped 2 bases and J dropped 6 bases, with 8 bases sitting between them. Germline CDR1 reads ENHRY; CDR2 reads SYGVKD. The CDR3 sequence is CAISEGGAQPQHF. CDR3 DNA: TGTGCCATCAGTGAGGGGGGGGCTCAGCCCCAGCATTTT.

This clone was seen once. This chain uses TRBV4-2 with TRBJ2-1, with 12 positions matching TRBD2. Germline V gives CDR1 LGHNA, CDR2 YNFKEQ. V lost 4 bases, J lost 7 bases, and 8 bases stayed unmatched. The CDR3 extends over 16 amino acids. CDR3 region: CASSPLAGGKTNEQFF. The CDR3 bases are TGTGCCAGCAGCCCCCTAGCGGGAGGGAAGACGAATGAGCAGTTCTTC.

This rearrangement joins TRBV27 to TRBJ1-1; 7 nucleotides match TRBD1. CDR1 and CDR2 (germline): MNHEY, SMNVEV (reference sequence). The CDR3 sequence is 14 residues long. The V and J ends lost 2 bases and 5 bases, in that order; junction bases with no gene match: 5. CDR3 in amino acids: CASSLVTGSTEAFF. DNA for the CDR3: TGTGCCAGCAGTTTAGTGACAGGGAGTACTGAAGCTTTCTTT.

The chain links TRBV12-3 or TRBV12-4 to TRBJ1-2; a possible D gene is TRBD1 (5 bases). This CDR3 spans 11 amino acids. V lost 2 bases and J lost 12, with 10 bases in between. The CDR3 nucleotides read TGTGCCAGCAGTTTACAGGGTCGTGACACCTTC. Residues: CASSLQGRDTF.

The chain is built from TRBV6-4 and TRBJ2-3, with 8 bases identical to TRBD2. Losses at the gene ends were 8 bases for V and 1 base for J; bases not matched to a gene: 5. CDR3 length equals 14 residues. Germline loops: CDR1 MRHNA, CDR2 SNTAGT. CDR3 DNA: TGTGCCAGCCGCCAAGCGGGAGGCACAGATACGCAGTATTTT. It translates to CASRQAGGTDTQYF.

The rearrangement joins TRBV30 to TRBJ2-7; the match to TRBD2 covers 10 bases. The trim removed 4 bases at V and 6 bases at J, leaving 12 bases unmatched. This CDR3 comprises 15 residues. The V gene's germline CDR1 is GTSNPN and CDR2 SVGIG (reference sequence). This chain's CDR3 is CAWIRAVAGGLEQYF. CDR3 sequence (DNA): TGTGCCTGGATAAGAGCCGTAGCGGGGGGCCTCGAGCAGTACTTC. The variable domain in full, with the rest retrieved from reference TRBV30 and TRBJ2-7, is SQTIHQWPATLVQPVGSPLSLECTVEGTSNPNLYWYRQAAGRGLQLLFYSVGIGQISSEVPQNLSASRPQDRQFILSSKKLLLSDSGFYLCAWIRAVAGGLEQYFGPGTRLTVT.

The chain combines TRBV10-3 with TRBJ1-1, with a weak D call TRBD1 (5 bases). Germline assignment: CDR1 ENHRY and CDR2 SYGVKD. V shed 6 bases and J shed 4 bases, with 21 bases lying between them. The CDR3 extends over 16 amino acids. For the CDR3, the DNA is TGTGCCATCAGACAAAAGGACACAATCTTGGGCACTGAAGCTTTCTTT. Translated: CAIRQKDTILGTEAFF.

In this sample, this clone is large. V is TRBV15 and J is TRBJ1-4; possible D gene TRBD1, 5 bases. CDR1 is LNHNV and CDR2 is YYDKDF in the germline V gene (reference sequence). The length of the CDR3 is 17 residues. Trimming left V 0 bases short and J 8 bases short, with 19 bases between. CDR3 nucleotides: TGTGCCACCAGCAGAGACTCCCTTTGGGGGGGAAGAGAAAAACTGTTTTTT. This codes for CATSRDSLWGGREKLFF.

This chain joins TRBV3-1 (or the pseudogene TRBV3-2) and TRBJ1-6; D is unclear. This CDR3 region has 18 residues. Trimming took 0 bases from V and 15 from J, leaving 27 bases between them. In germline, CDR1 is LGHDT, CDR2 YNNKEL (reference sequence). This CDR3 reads CASSQDSPVSARSGHLHF. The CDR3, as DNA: TGTGCCAGCAGCCAAGATAGCCCCGTGTCAGCTCGATCCGGTCACCTCCACTTT.

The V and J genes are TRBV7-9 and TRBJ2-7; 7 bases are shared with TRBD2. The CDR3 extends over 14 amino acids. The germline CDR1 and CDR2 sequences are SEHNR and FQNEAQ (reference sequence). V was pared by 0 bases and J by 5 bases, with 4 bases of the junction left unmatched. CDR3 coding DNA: TGTGCCAGCAGCTTAGCGGGAGGGTTCAACGAGCAGTACTTC. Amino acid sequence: CASSLAGGFNEQYF.

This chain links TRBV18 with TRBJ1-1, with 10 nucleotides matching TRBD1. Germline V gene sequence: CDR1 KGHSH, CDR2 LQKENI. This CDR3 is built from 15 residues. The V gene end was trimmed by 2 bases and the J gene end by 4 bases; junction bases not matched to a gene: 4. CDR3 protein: CASSPGGQGPTEAFF. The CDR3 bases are TGTGCCAGCTCACCAGGGGGACAGGGGCCCACTGAAGCTTTCTTT.

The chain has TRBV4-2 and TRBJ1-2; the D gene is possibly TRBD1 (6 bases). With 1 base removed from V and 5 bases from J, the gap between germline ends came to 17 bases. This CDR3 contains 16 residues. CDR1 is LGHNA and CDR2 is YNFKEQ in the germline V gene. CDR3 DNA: TGTGCCAGCAGCCAAGCGCCTGTGAGGACAGAATATGGCTACACCTTC. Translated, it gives CASSQAPVRTEYGYTF.

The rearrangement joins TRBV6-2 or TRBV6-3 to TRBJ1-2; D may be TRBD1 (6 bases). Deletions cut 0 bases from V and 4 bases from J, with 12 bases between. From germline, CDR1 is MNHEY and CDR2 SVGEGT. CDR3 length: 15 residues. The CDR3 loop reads CASSYSEQGLYGYTF. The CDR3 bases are TGTGCCAGCAGTTACTCGGAACAGGGCCTCTATGGCTACACCTTC.

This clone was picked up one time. The CDR3 sequence: CASSLYSASGRAYNEQFF. In nucleotides, the CDR3 is TGTGCCAGCAGTTTATACTCGGCTAGCGGGAGGGCCTACAATGAGCAGTTCTTC. This chain joins TRBV28 and TRBJ2-1; 12 bases map to TRBD2. J gave up 2 bases and V 1 base, and 6 bases lay outside the gene matches. The germline V gene has CDR1 MDHEN and CDR2 SYDVKM. The CDR3 contains 18 residues.

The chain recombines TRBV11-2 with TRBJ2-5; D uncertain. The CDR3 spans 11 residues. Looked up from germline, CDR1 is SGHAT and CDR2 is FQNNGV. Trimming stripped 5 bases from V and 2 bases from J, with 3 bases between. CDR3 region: CASSKQETQYF. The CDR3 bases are TGTGCCAGCAGCAAGCAAGAGACCCAGTACTTC.

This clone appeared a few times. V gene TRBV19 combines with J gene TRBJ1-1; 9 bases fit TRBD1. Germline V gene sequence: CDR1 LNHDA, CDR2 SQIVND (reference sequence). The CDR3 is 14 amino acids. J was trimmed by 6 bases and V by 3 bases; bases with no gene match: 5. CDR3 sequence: CASSMGDREAEAFF. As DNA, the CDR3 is TGTGCCAGTAGTATGGGGGACAGGGAGGCTGAAGCTTTCTTT. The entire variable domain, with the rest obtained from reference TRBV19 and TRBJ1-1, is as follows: DGGITQSPKYLFRKEGQNVTLSCEQNLNHDAMYWYRQDPGQGLRLIYYSQIVNDFQKGDIAEGYSVSREKKESFPLTVTSAQKNPTAFYLCASSMGDREAEAFFGQGTRLTVV.

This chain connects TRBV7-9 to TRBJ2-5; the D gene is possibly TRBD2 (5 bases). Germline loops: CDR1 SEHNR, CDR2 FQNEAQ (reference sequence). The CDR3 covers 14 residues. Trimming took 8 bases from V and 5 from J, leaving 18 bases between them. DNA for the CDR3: TGTGCCAGCCGGTTCTCGGGGTCTTTTGAGACCCAGTACTTC. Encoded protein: CASRFSGSFETQYF.

The CDR3 region is CASSASGSKGEKLFF. The CDR3 DNA follows: TGTGCCAGCAGCGCTTCCGGGTCTAAGGGAGAAAAACTGTTTTTT. This chain joins TRBV7-2 and TRBJ1-4; D is unresolved. Germline CDR1 and CDR2: SGHTA and FQGNSA. The CDR3 is made up of 15 amino acids. V dropped 5 bases and J dropped 8 bases, with 18 bases sitting between them.

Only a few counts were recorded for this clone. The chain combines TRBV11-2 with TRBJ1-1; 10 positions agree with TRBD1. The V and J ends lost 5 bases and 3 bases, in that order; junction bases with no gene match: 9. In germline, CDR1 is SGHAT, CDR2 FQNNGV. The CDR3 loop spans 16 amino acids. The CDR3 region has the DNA TGTGCCAGCAGCCGCCGGATGGGGACAGGGGACACTGAAGCTTTCTTT. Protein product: CASSRRMGTGDTEAFF.

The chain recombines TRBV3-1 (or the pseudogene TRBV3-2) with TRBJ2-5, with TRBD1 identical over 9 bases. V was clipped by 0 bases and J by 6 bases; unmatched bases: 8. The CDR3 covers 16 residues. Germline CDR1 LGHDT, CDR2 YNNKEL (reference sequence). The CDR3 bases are TGTGCCAGCAGCCAAGAACGGGGACAGGGATGGAAGACCCAGTACTTC. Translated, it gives CASSQERGQGWKTQYF.

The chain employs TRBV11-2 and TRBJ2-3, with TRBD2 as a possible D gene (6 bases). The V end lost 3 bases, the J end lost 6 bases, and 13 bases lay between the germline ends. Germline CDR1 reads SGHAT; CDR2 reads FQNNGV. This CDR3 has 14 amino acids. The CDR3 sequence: CASSLGGTTDTQYF. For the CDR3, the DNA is TGTGCCAGCAGCTTGGGCGGGACGACTGATACGCAGTATTTT.

CDR3 DNA: TGTGCCAGCAGCCTAACTGGTGGGTCGCTTTATGGCTACACCTTC. Encoded protein: CASSLTGGSLYGYTF. The chain employs TRBV7-6 and TRBJ1-2; unclear D gene. V was cut by 5 bases and J by 5 bases, with 18 bases left in between. Germline values: CDR1 SGHVS, CDR2 FNYEAQ. The CDR3 totals 15 residues.

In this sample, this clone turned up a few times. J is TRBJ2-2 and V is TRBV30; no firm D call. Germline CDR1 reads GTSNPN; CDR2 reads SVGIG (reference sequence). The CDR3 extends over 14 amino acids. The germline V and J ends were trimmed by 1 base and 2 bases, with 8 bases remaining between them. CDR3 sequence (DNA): TGTGCCTGGAGTGCCTCGAGCAACACCGGGGAGCTGTTTTTT. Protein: CAWSASSNTGELFF.

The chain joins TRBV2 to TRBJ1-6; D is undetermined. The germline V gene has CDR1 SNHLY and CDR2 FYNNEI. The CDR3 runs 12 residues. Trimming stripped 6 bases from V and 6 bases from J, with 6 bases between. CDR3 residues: CASRVVNSPLHF. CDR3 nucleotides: TGTGCCAGCAGAGTAGTTAATTCACCCCTCCACTTT.

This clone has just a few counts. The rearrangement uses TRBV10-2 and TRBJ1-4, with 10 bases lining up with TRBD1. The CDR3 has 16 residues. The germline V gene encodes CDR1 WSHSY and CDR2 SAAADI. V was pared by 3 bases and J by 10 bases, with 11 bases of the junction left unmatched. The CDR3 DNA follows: TGCGCCAGCAGTGATTTAGGACAGGGGGGGATCCGAAAACTGTTTTTT. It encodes CASSDLGQGGIRKLFF.